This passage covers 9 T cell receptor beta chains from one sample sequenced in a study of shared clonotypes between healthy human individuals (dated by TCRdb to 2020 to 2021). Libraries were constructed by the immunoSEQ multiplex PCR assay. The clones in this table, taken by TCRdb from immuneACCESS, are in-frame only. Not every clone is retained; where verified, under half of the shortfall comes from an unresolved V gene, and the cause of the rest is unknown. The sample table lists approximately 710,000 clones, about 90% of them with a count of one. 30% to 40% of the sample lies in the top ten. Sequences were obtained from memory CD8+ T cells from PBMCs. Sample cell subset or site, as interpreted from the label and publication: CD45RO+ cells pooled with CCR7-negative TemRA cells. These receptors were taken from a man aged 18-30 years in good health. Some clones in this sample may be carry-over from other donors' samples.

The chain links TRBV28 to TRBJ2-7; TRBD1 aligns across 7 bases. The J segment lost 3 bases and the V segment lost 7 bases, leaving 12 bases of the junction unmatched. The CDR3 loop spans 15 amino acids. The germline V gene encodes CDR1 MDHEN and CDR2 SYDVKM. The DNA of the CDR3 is TGTGCCAGCACCTTAGGACAGGCCCTTAACTACGAGCAGTACTTC. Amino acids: CASTLGQALNYEQYF.

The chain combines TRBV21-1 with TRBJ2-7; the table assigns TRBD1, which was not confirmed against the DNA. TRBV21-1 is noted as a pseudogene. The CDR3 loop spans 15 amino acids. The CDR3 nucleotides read TGTGCCAGCACCTTGGGCCTATCCCCCTCCTACGAGCAGTACTTC. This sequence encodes CASTLGLSPSYEQYF.

The CDR3 nucleotides are TGTGCCAGCAGTTACCCCACCCTTGACTACAATGAGCAGTTCTTC. Its translation is CASSYPTLDYNEQFF. The gene calls are TRBV6-6 and TRBJ2-1; D is unresolved. This CDR3 comprises 15 residues. V was pared by 2 bases and J by 3 bases, with 11 bases between. In germline, CDR1 is MNHNY, CDR2 SVGAGI (reference sequence).

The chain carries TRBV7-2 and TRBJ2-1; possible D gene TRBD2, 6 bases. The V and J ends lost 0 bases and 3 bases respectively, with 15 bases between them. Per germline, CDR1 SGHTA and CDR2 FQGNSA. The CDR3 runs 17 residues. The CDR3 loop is CASSLAPGGKIYNEQFF. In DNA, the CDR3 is TGTGCCAGCAGCTTAGCCCCCGGCGGGAAGATCTACAATGAGCAGTTCTTC.

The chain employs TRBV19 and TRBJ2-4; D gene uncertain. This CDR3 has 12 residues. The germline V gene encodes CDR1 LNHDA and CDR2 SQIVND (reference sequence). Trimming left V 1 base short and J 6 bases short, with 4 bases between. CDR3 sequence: CASSIGGNIQYF. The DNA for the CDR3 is TGTGCCAGTAGTATAGGCGGAAACATTCAGTACTTC.

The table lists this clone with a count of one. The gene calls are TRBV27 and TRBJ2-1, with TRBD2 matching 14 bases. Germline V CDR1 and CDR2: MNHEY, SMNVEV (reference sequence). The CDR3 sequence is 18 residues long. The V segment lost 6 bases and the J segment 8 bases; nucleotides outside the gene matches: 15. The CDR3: CASSAGTSGRFIYYEQFF. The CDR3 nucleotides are TGTGCCAGCAGCGCCGGGACTAGCGGGAGATTTATTTACTATGAGCAGTTCTTC.

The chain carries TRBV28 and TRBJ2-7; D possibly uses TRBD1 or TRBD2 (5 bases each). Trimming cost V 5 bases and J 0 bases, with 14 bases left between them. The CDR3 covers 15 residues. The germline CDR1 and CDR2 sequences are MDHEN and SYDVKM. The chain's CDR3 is CASSTYRDPSYEQYF. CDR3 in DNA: TGTGCCAGCAGTACCTACCGGGACCCCTCCTACGAGCAGTACTTC.

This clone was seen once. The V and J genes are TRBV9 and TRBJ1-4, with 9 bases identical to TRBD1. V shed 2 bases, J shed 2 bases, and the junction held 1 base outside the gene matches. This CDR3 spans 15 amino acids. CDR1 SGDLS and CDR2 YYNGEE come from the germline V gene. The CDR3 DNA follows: TGTGCCAGCAGCGTTACAGGGGGCACTAATGAAAAACTGTTTTTT. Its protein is CASSVTGGTNEKLFF. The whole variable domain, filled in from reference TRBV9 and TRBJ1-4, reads DSGVTQTPKHLITATGQRVTLRCSPRSGDLSVYWYQQSLDQGLQFLIQYYNGEERAKGNILERFSAQQFPDLHSELNLSSLELGDSALYFCASSVTGGTNEKLFFGSGTQLSVL.

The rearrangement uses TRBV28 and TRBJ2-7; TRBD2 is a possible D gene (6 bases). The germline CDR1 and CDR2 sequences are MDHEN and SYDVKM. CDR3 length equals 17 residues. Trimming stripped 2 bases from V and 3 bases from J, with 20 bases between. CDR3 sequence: CASSLSRWRALRYEQYF. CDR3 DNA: TGTGCCAGCAGTTTAAGTCGATGGAGGGCCCTCCGCTACGAGCAGTACTTC.